What follows describes a single T cell receptor (beta chain). Its antigen is still unknown. The source of the sample is a study of T cell responses to AZD1222 COVID-19 vaccine. Regarding the study as a whole: Rises in breadth and depth of Spike-specific TCRs came after two AZD1222 doses. Baseline seropositivity characterized only a handful of AZD1222 recipients. Nearly half of spike-specific TCRs reportedly target variant regions that are unmutated in the B.1.351 and B.1.1.7 variants.

Here immunoSEQ multiplex PCR was the method, and the copy in TCRdb shows in-frame clones only, minus some. The top ten hold under 2% of the sample, which has under 150,000 clones, approximately 92% seen once. CDR3 length: 11 amino acids. CDR1 and CDR2 from the germline V gene are LGHDT and YNNKEL (reference sequence). V dropped 5 bases and J dropped 11 bases, with 12 bases sitting between them. The origin of this receptor is an adult who received the AZD1222 COVID-19 vaccine. The sequencing used peripheral blood, collected 28 days after the second AZD1222 dose. This chain connects TRBV3-1 (or the pseudogene TRBV3-2) to TRBJ2-5, with D possibly TRBD2 on 6 matching bases. CDR3 DNA sequence: TGTGCCAGCAGCGGTGGGACTCCACAGTACTTC. This encodes CASSGGTPQYF.